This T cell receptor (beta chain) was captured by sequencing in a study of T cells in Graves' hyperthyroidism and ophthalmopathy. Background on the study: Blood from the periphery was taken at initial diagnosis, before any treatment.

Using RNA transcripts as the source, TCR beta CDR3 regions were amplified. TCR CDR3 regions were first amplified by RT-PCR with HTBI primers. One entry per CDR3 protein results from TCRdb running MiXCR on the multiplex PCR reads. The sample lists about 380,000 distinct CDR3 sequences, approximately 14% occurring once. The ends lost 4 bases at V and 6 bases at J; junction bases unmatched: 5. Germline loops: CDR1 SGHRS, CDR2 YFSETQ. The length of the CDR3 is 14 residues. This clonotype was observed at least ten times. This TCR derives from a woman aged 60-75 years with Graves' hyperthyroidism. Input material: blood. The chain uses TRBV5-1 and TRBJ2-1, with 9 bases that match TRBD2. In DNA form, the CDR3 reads TGCGCCAGCAGCCGGACTAGCGATTCCAATGAGCAGTTCTTC. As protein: CASSRTSDSNEQFF.